This T cell receptor (beta chain) was captured by sequencing in a study of control samples from healthy donors and cancer patients. The CDR3 spans 13 residues. V dropped 2 bases and J dropped 4 bases, with 9 bases sitting between them. The repertoire was sequenced with immunoSEQ multiplex PCR; TCRdb's copy has only in-frame clones and lacks some. The repertoire holds about 96,000 clones, with roughly 93% as singletons. The sample taken for sequencing was blood. The clonotype originates from a man aged 18-30 years in good health. The gene calls are TRBV12-3 or TRBV12-4 and TRBJ2-7; weak D call: TRBD1 (6 bases). The CDR3 DNA reads as TGTGCCAGCAGTTTACGAGGGGGATACGAGCAGTACTTC. Translating it yields CASSLRGGYEQYF.